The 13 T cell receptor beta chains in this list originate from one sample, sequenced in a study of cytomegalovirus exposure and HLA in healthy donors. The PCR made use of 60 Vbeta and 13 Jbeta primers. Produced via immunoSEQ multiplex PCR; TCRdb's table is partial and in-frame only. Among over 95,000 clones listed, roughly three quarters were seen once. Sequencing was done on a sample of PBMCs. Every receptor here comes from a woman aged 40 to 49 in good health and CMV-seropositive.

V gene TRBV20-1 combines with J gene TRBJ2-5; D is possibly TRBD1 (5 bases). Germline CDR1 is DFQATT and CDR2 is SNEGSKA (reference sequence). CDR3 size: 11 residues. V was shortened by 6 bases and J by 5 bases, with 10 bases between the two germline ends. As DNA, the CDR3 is TGCAGTGCACCAGGGAAGGAGACCCAGTACTTC. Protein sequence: CSAPGKETQYF.

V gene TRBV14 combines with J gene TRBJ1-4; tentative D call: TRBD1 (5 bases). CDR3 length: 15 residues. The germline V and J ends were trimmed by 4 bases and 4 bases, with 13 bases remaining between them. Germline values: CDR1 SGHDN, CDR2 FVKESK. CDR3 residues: CASSRTGTHNEKLFF. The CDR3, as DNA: TGTGCCAGCAGCCGCACAGGAACTCATAATGAAAAACTGTTTTTT.

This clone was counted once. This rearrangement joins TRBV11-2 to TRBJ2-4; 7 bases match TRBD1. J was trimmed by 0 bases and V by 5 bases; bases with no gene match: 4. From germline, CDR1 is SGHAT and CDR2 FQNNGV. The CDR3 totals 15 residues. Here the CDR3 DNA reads TGTGCCAGCAGCCCGGGACAGTTAGCCAAAAACATTCAGTACTTC. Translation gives CASSPGQLAKNIQYF.

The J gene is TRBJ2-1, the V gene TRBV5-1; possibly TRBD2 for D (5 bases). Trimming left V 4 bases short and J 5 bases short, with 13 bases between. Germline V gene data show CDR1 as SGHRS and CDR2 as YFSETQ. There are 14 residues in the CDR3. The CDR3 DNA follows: TGCGCCAGCAGCAGGACTGGCGGAAACAATGAGCAGTTCTTC. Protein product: CASSRTGGNNEQFF.

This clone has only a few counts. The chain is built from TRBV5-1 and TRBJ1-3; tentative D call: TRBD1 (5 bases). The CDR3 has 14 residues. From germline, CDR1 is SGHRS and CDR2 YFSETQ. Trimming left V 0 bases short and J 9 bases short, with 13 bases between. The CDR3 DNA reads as TGCGCCAGCAGCTTGGGCGGACACTTGGGCACCATATATTTT. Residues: CASSLGGHLGTIYF.

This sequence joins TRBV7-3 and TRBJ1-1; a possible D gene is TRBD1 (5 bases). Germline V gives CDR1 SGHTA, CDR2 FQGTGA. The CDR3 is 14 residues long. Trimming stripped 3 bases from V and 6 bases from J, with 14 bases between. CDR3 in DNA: TGTGCCAGCAGCTTCCGACAGCCAGATTCTGAAGCTTTCTTT. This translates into CASSFRQPDSEAFF. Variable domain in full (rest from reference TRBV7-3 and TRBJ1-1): GAGVSQTPSNKVTEKGKYVELRCDPISGHTALYWYRQSLGQGPEFLIYFQGTGAADDSGLPNDRFFAVRPEGSVSTLKIQRTERGDSAVYLCASSFRQPDSEAFFGQGTRLTVV.

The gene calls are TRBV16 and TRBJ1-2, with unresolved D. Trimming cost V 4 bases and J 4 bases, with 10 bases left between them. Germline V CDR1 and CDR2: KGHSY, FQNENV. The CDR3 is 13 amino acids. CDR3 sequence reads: CASSPRGIYGYTF. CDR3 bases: TGTGCCAGCAGCCCCCGGGGAATCTATGGCTACACCTTC.

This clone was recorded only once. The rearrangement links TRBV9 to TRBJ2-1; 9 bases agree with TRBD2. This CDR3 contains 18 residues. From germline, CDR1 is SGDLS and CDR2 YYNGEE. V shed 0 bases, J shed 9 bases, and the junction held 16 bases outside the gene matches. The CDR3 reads CASSVAPLAGYSFPEQFF. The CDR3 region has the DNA TGTGCCAGCAGCGTAGCTCCCCTAGCGGGGTATTCATTTCCTGAGCAGTTCTTC.

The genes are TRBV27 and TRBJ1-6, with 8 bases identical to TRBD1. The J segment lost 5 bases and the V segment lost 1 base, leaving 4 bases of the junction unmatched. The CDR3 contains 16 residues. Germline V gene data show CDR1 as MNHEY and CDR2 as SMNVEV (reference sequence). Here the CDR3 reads CASSLFRDRNNSPLHF. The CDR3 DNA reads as TGTGCCAGCAGTTTATTCCGGGACAGGAATAATTCACCCCTCCACTTT.

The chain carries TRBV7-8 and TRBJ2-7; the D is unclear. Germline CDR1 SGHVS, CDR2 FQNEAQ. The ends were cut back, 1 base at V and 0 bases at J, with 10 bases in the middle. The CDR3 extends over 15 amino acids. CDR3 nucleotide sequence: TGTGCCAGCAGCTTAGGTCACTCAAGCTCCTACGAGCAGTACTTC. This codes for CASSLGHSSSYEQYF.

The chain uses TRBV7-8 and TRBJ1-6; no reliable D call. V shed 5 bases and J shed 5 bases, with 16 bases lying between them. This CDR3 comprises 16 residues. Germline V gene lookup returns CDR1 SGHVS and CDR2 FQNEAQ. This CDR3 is CASSPRAKGNNSPLHF. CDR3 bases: TGTGCCAGCAGCCCGAGGGCCAAGGGCAATAATTCACCCCTCCACTTT.

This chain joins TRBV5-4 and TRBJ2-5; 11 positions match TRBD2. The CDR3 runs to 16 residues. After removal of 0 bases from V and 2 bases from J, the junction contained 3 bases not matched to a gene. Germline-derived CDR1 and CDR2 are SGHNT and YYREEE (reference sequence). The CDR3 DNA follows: TGTGCCAGCAGCTTGGCCACTAGCGGGGGACAAGAGACCCAGTACTTC. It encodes CASSLATSGGQETQYF.

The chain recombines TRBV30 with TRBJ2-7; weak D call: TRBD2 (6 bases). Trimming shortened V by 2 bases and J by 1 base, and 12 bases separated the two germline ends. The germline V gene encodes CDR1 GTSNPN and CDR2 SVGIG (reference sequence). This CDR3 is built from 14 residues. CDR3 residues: CAWSRDLSSYEQYF. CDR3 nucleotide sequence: TGTGCCTGGAGTAGGGACTTATCTTCCTACGAGCAGTACTTC.